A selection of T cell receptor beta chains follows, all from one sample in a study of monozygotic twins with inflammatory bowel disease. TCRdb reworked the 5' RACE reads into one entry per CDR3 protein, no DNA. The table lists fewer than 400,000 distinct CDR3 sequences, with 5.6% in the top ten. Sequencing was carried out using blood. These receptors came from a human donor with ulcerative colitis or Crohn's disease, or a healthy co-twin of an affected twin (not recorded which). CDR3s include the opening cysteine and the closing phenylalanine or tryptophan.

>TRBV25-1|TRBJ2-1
CASSEAGANNEQFF
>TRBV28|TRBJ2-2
CASSRRLVTGELFF
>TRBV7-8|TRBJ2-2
CASSSDRLFTGELFF
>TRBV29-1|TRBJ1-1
CSVETGPNTEAFF
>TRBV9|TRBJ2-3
CASSLEQTDTQYF
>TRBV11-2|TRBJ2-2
CASLFGYTGELFF
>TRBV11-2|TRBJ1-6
CASSLTLLGRQFNSPLHF
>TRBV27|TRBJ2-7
CASSSKGQGTYEQYF
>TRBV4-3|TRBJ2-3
CASSQQREEDTQYF
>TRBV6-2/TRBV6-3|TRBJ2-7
CASCDSYEQYF
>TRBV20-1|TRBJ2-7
CSATGTSGRASYEQYF
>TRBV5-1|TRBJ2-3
CASSLASRLGRDTQYF
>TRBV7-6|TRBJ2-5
CASSSYRGPGQETQYF
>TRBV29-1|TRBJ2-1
CSVAVVAGGGEQFF
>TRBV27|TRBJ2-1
CASSFGGSGSNEQFF
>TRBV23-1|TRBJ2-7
CASSPVRPVGQFSYEQYF
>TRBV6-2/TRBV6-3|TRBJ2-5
CASSFLGSRKETQYF
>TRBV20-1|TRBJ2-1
CSAPRRPAPPEQFF
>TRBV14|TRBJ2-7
CASSRGQGALYEQYF
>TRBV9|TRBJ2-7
CASSVVPSSYEQYF
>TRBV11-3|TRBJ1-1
CASSGPTGGTEAFF
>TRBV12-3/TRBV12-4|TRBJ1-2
CASSFQGVDGYTF
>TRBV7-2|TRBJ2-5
CASSLGQSQETQYF
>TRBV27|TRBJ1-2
CASRPHTNYGYTF
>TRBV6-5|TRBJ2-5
CASSLLAGFETQYF
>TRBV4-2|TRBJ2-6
CASSQRQGYVSGANVLTF
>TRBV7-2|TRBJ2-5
CASSLGQGGTETQYF
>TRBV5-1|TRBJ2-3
CASSFDLRGPDTQYF
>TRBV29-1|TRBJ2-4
CSAIPGLAGLAKNIQYF
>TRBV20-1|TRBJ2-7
CSARDPTVLSYEQYF
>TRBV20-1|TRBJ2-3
CSAIRFHFTDTQYF
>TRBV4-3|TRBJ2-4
CASSNSGGEKNIQYF
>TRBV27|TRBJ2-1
CASSIQGAFINEQFF
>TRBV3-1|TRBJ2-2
CASTAPGLDTGELFF
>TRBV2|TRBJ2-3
CASSERAGGNTDTQYF
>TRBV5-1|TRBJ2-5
CASSLVGQLGGTQYF
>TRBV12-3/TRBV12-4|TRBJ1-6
CASSLGVGPLHF
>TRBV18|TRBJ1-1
CASSAIRQGTEAFF
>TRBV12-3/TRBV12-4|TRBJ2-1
CASSSTLGGNNEQFF
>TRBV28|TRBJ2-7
CASRKDRVREQYF
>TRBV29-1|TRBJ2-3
CSVDRENGDTQYF
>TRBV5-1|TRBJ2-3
CASSRGQGINTDTQYF
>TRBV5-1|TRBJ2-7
CASGEYGGPYEQYF
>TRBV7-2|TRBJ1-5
CASSLAPGSYQPQHF
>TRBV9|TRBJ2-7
CASSSQGQGYEQYF
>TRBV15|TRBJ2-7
CATSRDVSGGTYEQYF